This T cell receptor (beta chain) is drawn from a study of shared clonotypes between healthy human individuals. Study observations and caveats: Memory subsets had estimated richness that was generally smaller than that of naive subsets.

Healthy adults negative for HIV, lacking recent acute infections or vaccinations, served as donors. There are 15 residues in the CDR3. V lost 1 base, J lost 2 bases, and 12 bases lay in between. The germline CDR1 and CDR2 sequences are SGHKS and YYEKEE (reference sequence). A remark on this clone: The antigen remains undetermined.

The assay ran at deep level. In the original workflow: Junction-only immunoSEQ data arrived without quality scores, meaning filtering differed. This table comes from immunoSEQ multiplex PCR, and its TCRdb copy is limited to in-frame clones, with some not included. D and trimming were read from the DNA, whereas the V and J calls and clone size are those reported in that table. The data hold around 2.3 million clones, with around 95% observed a single time. This TCR came from a man in his late teens or twenties in good health. Sequenced input: naive CD4+ T cells sorted from blood. Stated subset: CD45RA+ positively selected. The chain employs TRBV5-5 and TRBJ2-5, with a possible D match to TRBD2 (6 bases). The CDR3 DNA sequence: TGTGCCAGCAGCTTGTGGGGGACTTTGCAAGAGACCCAGTACTTC. It encodes CASSLWGTLQETQYF.